The present T cell receptor (beta chain) was sequenced within a study of blood T cell repertoires in COVID-19. Study summary: The cDNA or gDNA used as material had been derived from T cells, B-cell-depleted T cells, or PBMCs.

The table came from immunoSEQ multiplex PCR; TCRdb's copy has only in-frame clones and leaves some out. The table includes 200,000 to 250,000 clones, 85% to 90% detected once. Germline lookup yields CDR1 SGHAT and CDR2 FQNNGV. This CDR3 has 15 amino acids. With V trimmed by 1 base and J by 2 bases, 5 bases remained unmatched. The chain joins TRBV11-2 to TRBJ2-7; 7 bases fit TRBD2. Source material: peripheral blood. The origin of this receptor is an elderly man with acute or convalescent COVID-19. The CDR3 DNA sequence: TGTGCCAGCAGCTTAGGGAGCGGGAACACCTACGAGCAGTACTTC. Amino acids: CASSLGSGNTYEQYF. The entire variable domain, with the rest obtained from reference TRBV11-2 and TRBJ2-7, is as follows: EAGVAQSPRYKIIEKRQSVAFWCNPISGHATLYWYQQILGQGPKLLIQFQNNGVVDDSQLPKDRFSAERLKGVDSTLKIQPAKLEDSAVYLCASSLGSGNTYEQYFGPGTRLTVT.